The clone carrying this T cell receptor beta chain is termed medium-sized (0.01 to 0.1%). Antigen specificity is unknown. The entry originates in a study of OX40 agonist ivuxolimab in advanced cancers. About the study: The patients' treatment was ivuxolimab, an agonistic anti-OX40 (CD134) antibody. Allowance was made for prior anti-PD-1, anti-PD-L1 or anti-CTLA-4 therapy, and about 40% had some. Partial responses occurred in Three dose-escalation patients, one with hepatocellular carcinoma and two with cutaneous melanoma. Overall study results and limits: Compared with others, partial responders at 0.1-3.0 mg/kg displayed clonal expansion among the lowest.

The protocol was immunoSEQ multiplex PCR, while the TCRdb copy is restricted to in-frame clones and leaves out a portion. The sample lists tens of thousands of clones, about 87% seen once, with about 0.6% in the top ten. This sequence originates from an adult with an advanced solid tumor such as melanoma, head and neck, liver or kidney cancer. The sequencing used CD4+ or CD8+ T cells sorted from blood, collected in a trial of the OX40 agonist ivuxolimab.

CDR3 DNA: TGTGCCAGCAGTGTCGACAGGGACTTTGGCTACACCTTC. This codes for CASSVDRDFGYTF. V usage is TRBV2 and J usage is TRBJ1-2; 7 bases fit TRBD1. Germline CDR1 and CDR2: SNHLY and FYNNEI. J was trimmed by 7 bases and V by 4 bases; bases with no gene match: 6. The CDR3 runs 13 residues. Filled out from reference TRBV2 and TRBJ1-2, the complete variable domain reads EPEVTQTPSHQVTQMGQEVILRCVPISNHLYFYWYRQILGQKVEFLVSFYNNEISEKSEIFDDQFSVERPDGSNFTLKIRSTKLEDSAMYFCASSVDRDFGYTFGSGTRLTVV.